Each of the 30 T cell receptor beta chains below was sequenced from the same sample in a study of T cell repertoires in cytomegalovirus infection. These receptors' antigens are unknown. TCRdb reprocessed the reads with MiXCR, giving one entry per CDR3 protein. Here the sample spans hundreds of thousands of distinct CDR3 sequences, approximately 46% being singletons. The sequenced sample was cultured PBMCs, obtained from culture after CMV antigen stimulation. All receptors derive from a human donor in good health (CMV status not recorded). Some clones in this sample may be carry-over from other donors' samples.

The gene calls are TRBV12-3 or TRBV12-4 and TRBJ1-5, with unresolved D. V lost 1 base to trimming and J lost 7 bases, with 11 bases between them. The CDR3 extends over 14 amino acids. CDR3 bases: TGTGCCAGCAGTTTAGGTAGGATTGGGCAGCCCCAGCATTTT. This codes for CASSLGRIGQPQHF.

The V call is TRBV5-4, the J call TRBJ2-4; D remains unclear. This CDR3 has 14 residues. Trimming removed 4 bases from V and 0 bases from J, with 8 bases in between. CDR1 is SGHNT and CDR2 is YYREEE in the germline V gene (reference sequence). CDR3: CASSEVKAKNIQYF. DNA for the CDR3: TGTGCCAGCAGCGAGGTTAAAGCCAAAAACATTCAGTACTTC.

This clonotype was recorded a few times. The CDR3 protein is CASRNSPNTEAFF. CDR3 nucleotide sequence: TGTGCCAGCAGAAACTCACCGAACACTGAAGCTTTCTTT. The chain recombines TRBV12-3 or TRBV12-4 with TRBJ1-1; D not resolved. The CDR3 has 13 amino acids. V lost 6 bases to trimming and J lost 1 base, with 9 bases between them.

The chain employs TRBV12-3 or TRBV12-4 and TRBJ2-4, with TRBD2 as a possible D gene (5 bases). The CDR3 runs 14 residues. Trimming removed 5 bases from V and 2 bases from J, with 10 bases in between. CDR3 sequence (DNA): TGTGCCAGCAGTCGAGGGTTACCCAAAAACATTCAGTACTTC. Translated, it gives CASSRGLPKNIQYF.

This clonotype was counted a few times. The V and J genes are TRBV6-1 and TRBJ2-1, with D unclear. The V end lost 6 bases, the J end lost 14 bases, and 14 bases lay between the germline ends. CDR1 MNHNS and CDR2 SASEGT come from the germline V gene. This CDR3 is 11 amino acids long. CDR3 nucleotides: TGTGCCAGCAGGACGGCCTTCCTGGAGTTCTTC. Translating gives CASRTAFLEFF.

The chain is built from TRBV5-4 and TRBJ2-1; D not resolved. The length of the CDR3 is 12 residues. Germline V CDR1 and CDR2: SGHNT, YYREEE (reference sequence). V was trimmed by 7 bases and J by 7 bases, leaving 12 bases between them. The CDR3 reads CASVSLENEQFF. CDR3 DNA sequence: TGTGCCAGCGTGTCTCTCGAGAATGAGCAGTTCTTC. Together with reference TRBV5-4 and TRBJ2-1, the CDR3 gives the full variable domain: ETGVTQSPTHLIKTRGQQVTLRCSSQSGHNTVSWYQQALGQGPQFIFQYYREEENGRGNFPPRFSGLQFPNYSSELNVNALELDDSALYLCASVSLENEQFFGPGTRLTVL.

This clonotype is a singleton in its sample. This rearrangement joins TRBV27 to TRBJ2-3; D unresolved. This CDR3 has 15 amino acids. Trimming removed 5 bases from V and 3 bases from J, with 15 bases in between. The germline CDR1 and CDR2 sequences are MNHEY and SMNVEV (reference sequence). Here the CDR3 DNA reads TGTGCCAGCAGTAATCTACCAATTGGGACAGATACGCAGTATTTT. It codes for CASSNLPIGTDTQYF.

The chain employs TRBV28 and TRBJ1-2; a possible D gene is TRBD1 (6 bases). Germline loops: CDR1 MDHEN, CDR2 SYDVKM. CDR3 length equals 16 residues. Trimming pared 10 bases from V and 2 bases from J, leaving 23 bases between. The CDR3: CAIEGEGKGDNYGYTF. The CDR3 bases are TGTGCCATCGAGGGGGAGGGGAAAGGAGACAACTATGGCTACACCTTC.

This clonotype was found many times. The CDR3 sequence: CASSLSPWPRGVSNTDTQYF. As DNA, the CDR3 is TGTGCCAGCAGCTTAAGTCCGTGGCCTAGAGGCGTATCAAACACAGATACGCAGTATTTT. The chain recombines TRBV7-2 with TRBJ2-3; D gene uncertain. Germline assignment: CDR1 SGHTA and CDR2 FQGNSA. This CDR3 spans 20 amino acids. Trimming shortened V by 2 bases and J by 2 bases, and 26 bases separated the two germline ends.

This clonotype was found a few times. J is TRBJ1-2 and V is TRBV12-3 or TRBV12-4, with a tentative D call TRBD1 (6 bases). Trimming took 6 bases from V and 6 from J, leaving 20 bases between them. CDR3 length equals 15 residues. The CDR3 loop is CASRKKGVYVHGYTF. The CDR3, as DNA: TGTGCCAGCAGAAAAAAGGGGGTTTACGTCCATGGCTACACCTTC.

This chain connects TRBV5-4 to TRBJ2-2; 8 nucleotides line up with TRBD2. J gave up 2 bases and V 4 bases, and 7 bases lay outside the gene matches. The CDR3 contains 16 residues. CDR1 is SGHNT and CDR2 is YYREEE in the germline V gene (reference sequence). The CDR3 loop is CASSHRGGANTGELFF. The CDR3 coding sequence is TGTGCCAGCAGCCACCGGGGGGGAGCAAACACCGGGGAGCTGTTTTTT.

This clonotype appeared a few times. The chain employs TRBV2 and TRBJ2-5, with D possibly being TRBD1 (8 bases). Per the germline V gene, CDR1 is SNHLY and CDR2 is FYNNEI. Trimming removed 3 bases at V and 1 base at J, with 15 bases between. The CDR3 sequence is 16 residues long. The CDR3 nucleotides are TGTGCCAGCAGTGACCGGACAGGGAGGGTCCAAGAGACCCAGTACTTC. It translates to CASSDRTGRVQETQYF.

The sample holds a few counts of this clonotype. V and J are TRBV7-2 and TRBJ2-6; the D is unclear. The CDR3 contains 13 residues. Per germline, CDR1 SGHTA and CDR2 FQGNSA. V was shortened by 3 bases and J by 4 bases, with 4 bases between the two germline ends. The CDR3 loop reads CASSLKGANVLTF. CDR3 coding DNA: TGTGCCAGCAGCTTGAAAGGGGCCAACGTCCTGACTTTC. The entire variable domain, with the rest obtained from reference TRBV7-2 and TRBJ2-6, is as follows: GAGVSQSPSNKVTEKGKDVELRCDPISGHTALYWYRQSLGQGLEFLIYFQGNSAPDKSGLPSDRFSAERTGGSVSTLTIQRTQQEDSAVYLCASSLKGANVLTFGAGSRLTVL.

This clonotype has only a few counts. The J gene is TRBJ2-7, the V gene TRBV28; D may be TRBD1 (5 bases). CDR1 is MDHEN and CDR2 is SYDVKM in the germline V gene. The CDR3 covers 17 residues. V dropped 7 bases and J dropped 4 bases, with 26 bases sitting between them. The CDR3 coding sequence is TGTGCCAGCACCACTCAAATCCAGCAGGGTATTGGGTACGAGCAGTACTTC. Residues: CASTTQIQQGIGYEQYF. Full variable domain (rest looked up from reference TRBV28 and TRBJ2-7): DVKVTQSSRYLVKRTGEKVFLECVQDMDHENMFWYRQDPGLGLRLIYFSYDVKMKEKGDIPEGYSVSREKKERFSLILESASTNQTSMYLCASTTQIQQGIGYEQYFGPGTRLTVT.

CDR3 protein: CASSKTASMNTEAFF. The CDR3 bases are TGTGCCAGTAGTAAGACAGCTTCCATGAACACTGAAGCTTTCTTT. V and J are TRBV19 and TRBJ1-1, with a possible D match to TRBD1 (5 bases). Germline V gene lookup returns CDR1 LNHDA and CDR2 SQIVND (reference sequence). The CDR3 totals 15 residues. V gave up 4 bases and J gave up 0 bases, with 12 bases separating them.

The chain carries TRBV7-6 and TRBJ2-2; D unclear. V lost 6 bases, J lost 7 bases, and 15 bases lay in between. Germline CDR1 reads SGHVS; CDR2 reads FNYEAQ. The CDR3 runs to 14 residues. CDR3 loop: CASSLVVGIGELFF. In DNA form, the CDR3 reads TGTGCCAGCAGTCTGGTTGTGGGTATCGGGGAGCTGTTTTTT.

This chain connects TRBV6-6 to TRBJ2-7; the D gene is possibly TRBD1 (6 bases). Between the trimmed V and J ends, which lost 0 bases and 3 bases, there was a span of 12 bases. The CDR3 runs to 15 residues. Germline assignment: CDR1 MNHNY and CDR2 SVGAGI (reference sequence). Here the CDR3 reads CASSYSRQEGYEQYF. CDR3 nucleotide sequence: TGTGCCAGCAGTTACTCGAGACAGGAAGGCTACGAGCAGTACTTC.

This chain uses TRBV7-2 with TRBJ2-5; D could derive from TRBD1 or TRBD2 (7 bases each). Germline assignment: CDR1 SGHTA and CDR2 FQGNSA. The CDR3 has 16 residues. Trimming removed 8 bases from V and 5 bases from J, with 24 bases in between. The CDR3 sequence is CASRPGQGGYRETQYF. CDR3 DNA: TGTGCCAGCCGCCCTGGGCAGGGGGGGTATCGGGAGACCCAGTACTTC. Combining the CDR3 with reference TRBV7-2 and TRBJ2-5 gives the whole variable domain GAGVSQSPSNKVTEKGKDVELRCDPISGHTALYWYRQSLGQGLEFLIYFQGNSAPDKSGLPSDRFSAERTGGSVSTLTIQRTQQEDSAVYLCASRPGQGGYRETQYFGPGTRLLVL.

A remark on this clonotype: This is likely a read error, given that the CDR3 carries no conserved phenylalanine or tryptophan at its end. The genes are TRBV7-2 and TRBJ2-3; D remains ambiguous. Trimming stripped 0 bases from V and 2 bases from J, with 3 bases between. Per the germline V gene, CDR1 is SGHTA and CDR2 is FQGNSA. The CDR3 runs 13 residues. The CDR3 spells CASSLAYTDTQYL. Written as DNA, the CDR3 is TGTGCCAGCAGCTTAGCCTACACAGATACGCAGTATCTT.

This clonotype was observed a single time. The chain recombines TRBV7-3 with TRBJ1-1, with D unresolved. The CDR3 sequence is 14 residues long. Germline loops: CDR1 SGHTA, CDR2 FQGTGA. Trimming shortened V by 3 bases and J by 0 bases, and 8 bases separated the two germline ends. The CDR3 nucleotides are TGTGCCAGCAGCTTGGACCAAATGAACACTGAAGCTTTCTTT. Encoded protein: CASSLDQMNTEAFF. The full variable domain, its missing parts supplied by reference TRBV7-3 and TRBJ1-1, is GAGVSQTPSNKVTEKGKYVELRCDPISGHTALYWYRQSLGQGPEFLIYFQGTGAADDSGLPNDRFFAVRPEGSVSTLKIQRTERGDSAVYLCASSLDQMNTEAFFGQGTRLTVV.

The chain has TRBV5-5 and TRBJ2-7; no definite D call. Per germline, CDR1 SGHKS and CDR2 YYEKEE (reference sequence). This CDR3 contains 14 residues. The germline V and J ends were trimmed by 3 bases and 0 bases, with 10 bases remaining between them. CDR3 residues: CASSYGRSSYEQYF. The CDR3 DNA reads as TGTGCCAGCAGCTACGGACGGAGCTCCTACGAGCAGTACTTC.

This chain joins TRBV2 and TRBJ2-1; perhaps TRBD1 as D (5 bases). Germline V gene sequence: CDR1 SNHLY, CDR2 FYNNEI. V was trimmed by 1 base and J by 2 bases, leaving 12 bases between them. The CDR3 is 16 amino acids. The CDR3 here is CASSEDDREAYNEQFF. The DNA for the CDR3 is TGTGCCAGCAGTGAAGATGACAGAGAAGCCTACAATGAGCAGTTCTTC.

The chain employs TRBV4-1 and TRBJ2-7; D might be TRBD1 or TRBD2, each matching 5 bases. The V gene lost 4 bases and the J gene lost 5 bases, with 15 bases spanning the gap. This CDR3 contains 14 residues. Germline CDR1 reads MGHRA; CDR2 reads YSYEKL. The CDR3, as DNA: TGCGCCAGCAGCCCTGGGGTGGGGGTCCACGAGCAGTACTTC. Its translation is CASSPGVGVHEQYF.

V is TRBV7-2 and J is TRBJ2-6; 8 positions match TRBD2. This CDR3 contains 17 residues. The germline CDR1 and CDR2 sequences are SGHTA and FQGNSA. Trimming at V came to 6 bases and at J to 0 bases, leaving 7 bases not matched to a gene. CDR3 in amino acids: CASRSGGTYSGANVLTF. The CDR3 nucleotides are TGTGCCAGCAGGAGCGGGGGAACCTACTCTGGGGCCAACGTCCTGACTTTC. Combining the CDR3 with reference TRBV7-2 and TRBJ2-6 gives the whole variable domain GAGVSQSPSNKVTEKGKDVELRCDPISGHTALYWYRQSLGQGLEFLIYFQGNSAPDKSGLPSDRFSAERTGGSVSTLTIQRTQQEDSAVYLCASRSGGTYSGANVLTFGAGSRLTVL.

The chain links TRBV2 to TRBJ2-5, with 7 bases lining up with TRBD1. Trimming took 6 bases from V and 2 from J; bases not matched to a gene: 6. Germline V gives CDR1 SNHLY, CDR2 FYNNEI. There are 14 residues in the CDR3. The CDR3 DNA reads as TGTGCCAGCAGGGAGGACAGGCCTCAAGAGACCCAGTACTTC. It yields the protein CASREDRPQETQYF.

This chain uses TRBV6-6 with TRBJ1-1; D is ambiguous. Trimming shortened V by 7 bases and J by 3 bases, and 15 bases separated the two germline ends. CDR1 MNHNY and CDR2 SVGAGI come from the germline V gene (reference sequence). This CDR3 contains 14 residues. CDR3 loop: CASTLTPSYTEAFF. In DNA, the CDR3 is TGTGCCAGCACCCTGACCCCATCCTACACTGAAGCTTTCTTT.

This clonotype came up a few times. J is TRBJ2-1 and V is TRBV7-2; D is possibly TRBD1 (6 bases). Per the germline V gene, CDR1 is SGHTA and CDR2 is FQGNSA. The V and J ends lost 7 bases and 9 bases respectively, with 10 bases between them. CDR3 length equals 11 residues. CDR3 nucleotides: TGTGCCAGCATGGGGGACATTGAGCAGTTCTTC. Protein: CASMGDIEQFF.

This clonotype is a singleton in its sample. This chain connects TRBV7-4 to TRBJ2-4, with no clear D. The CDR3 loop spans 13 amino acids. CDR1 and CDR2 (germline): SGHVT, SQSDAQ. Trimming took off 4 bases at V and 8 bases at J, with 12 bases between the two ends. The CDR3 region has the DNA TGTGCCAGCAGCTCGGAATGGGCGGACATTCAGTACTTC. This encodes CASSSEWADIQYF.

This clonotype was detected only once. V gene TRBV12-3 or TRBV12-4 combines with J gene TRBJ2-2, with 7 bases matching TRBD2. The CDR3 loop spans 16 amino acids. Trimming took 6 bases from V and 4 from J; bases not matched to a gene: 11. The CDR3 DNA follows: TGTGCCAGCAGCTATGGGGCGGGAGTGGGCACCGGGGAGCTGTTTTTT. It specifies CASSYGAGVGTGELFF.

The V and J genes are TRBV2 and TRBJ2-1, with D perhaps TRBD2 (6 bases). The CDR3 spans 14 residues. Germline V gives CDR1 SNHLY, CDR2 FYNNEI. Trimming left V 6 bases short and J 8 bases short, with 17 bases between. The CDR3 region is CASRTSNLVYEQFF. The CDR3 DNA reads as TGTGCCAGCAGGACTAGTAATCTTGTTTATGAGCAGTTCTTC.